The entry that follows covers one T cell receptor beta chain sequence. Its specificity is not known. A sample-barcoded 5' primer and a J-beta primer mix were used in a second PCR of roughly 6 to 11 cycles. TCRdb used MiXCR to reprocess the 5' RACE reads, holding one entry per CDR3 protein. The sample shows hundreds of thousands of distinct CDR3 sequences, 58% of them seen only once. This specimen comes from a study of blood T cells in healthy people across ages. Study outcomes and limitations: Age brought a roughly linear fall in TCR beta diversity measured per million T cells.

Russia was home to the donors, healthy Caucasian individuals aged roughly 6 to 100. Every sample yielded at least 6 million isolated PBMCs. The origin of this receptor is a man between 60 and 75 years old in good health. Sequenced material: blood.

CDR3 residues: CASSALSGGPSDTQYF. Written as DNA, the CDR3 is TGTGCCAGCAGTGCCCTGTCGGGGGGGCCATCAGATACGCAGTATTTT. The rearrangement links TRBV6-1 to TRBJ2-3; 8 positions agree with TRBD2. The trim removed 4 bases at V and 4 bases at J, leaving 10 bases unmatched. CDR1 MNHNS and CDR2 SASEGT come from the germline V gene. The CDR3 spans 16 residues.